The subject of this entry is one TCR beta chain. Antigen specificity is unknown. The sample originates from a study of shared clonotypes between healthy human individuals. The material for each subset, its genomic DNA, was split evenly across several immunoSEQ plates. Each replicate PCR on the sorted subsets used 200 to 250 ng DNA (around 30,000 T cell genomes). Produced via immunoSEQ multiplex PCR; TCRdb's table is partial and in-frame only. The table includes approximately 740,000 clones, 74% detected once. Findings and caveats of the study: It was the few donors that limited the genetic and exposure-history diversity represented. Clonotypes shared by all four donors outscored non-shared clonotypes in generation probability.

This CDR3 spans 17 amino acids. The germline gives CDR1 LNHDA, CDR2 SQIVND (reference sequence). Unmatched junction bases numbered 14, after V lost 5 bases and J lost 5 bases. The sample was memory CD4+ T cells sorted from blood. Subset specified: CD45RA-negative fraction. The TCR comes from a woman aged 25 to 45 in good health. The chain employs TRBV19 and TRBJ2-2, with 7 bases lining up with TRBD1. The CDR3: CASSSRPPGQHTGELFF. The CDR3 nucleotides are TGTGCCAGTAGTTCGAGACCGCCGGGACAGCATACCGGGGAGCTGTTTTTT.